This record looks at one TCR beta chain sequence and its context. What this receptor recognizes is not known. There are no base qualities to consult, and no much larger clone falls within one base. The immunoSEQ Assay, a bias-controlled multiplex PCR, was used to amplify TCRbeta CDR3 regions from genomic DNA. Per the source publication's procedure: Nucleated cell counts per sample were estimated from amplification of reference gene primers within the assay. To quantify the absolute abundance of each unique TCRbeta CDR3 rearrangement, sequence reads were collapsed and filtered. For each sample, productive Simpson clonality was calculated as the square root of Simpson's diversity index over productive rearrangements. TCRdb carries this immuneACCESS record with in-frame sequences only. Its versions omit some clonotypes, under half of them owing to an unresolved V gene in the studies checked, with the rest unexplained. The V and J calls and clone size were taken over from that table, and D and trimming were inferred from the DNA. This sample gives about 180,000 clones in total; 80% of them show up just once. Jointly, the top ten make up under 15% of the sample.

This entry comes from a study of blood T cell repertoires in COVID-19 (dated by TCRdb to 2020 to 2022). General notes on the study: Samples from collaborators originated in the United States, Italy and Spain and spanned both the acute and convalescent phases of COVID-19. The material from the prospective study consisted of cDNA or gDNA derived from T cells, B-cell-depleted T cells, or PBMCs. Deeply sampled blood TCRbeta repertoires from subjects exposed to, actively infected with, or recovered from COVID-19 were included in the dataset. The repertoires were released in a freely available public database meant as a resource for research on the immune response to SARS-CoV-2. The samples were drawn from two sources: the first 160 participants of the ongoing ImmuneRACE study, and 1,254 subjects contributed by 6 global collaborators. Sample metadata almost always included a de-identified subject ID, COVID-19 status, age in years and sex. Where available, HLA class I and class II types were taken from metadata supplied by the sample provider and were not determined by assay-based typing.

The study at large found these results: How much clinical and demographic metadata was included differed by source and by participant, and the metadata was provided uncurated.

The CDR3 covers 14 residues, taking in both the cysteine and the phenylalanine. Only the CDR3 portion is preserved as DNA: 42 bases, with reading frame beginning at the first base. Reading the germline V gene (reference sequence) gives CDR1 LNHDA and CDR2 SQIVND. A distance of 14 bases separates the germline ends of V and J, which lose 5 bases and 4 bases respectively. Enrolling through a virtual design, the prospective study's participants ranged in age from roughly 18 to 89 years and lived across roughly 23 United States geographic areas. In the prospective study, participants were assigned to cohorts based on the clinical history participants reported in a screening survey and a study questionnaire. Exposed participants were defined as having been in contact with someone with a PCR-confirmed or clinician-diagnosed COVID-19 case within 2 weeks of study entry. In the prospective study, whole blood, serum and a nasopharyngeal or oropharyngeal swab were collected from each participant by mobile phlebotomists. Prospective study participants could optionally give additional blood draws and questionnaires over an approximately two-month period. Blood samples from the prospective study were shipped frozen or at room temperature prior to DNA extraction.

This sequence uses TRBV19 and TRBJ1-1; the best D guess is TRBD1, with 6 bases matching. This sequence originates from a man aged 55 to 69 who had been exposed to COVID-19. The sequenced sample consisted of PBMCs or T cells enriched from blood (not recorded which). The CDR3 reads as follows: CASSPAAGATEAFF. At the DNA level, the sequence is TGTGCCAGTAGTCCCGCCGCGGGGGCCACTGAAGCTTTCTTT.